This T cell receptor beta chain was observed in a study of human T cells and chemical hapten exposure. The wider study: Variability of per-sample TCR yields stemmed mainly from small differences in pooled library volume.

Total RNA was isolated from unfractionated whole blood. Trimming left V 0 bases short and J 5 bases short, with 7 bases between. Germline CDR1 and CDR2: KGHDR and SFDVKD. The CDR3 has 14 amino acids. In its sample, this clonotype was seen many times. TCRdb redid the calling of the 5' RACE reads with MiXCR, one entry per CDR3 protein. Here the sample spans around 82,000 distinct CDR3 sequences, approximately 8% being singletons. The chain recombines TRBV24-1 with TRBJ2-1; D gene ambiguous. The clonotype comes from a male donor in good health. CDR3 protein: CATSDLWTHNEQFF. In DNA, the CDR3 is TGTGCCACCAGTGATTTGTGGACCCACAATGAGCAGTTCTTC.